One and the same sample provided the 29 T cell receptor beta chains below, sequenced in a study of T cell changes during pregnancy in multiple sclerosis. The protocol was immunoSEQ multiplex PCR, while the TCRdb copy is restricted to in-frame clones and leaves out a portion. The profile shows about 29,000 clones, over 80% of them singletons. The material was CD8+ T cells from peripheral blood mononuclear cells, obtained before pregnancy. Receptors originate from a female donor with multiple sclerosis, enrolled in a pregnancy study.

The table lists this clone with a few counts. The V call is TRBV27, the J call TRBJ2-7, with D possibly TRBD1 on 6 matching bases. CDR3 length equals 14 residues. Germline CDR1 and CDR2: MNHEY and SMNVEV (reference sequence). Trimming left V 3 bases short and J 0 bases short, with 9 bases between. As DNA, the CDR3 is TGTGCCAGCAGTTTCACAGGGTTCTCCTACGAGCAGTACTTC. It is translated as CASSFTGFSYEQYF.

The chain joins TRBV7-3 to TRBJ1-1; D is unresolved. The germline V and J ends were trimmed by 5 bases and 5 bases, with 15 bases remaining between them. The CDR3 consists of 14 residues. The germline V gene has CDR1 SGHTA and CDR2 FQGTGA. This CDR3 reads CASSVGITGTEAFF. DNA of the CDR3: TGTGCCAGCAGCGTCGGGATTACGGGGACTGAAGCTTTCTTT. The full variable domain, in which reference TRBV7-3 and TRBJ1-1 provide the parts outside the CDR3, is GAGVSQTPSNKVTEKGKYVELRCDPISGHTALYWYRQSLGQGPEFLIYFQGTGAADDSGLPNDRFFAVRPEGSVSTLKIQRTERGDSAVYLCASSVGITGTEAFFGQGTRLTVV.

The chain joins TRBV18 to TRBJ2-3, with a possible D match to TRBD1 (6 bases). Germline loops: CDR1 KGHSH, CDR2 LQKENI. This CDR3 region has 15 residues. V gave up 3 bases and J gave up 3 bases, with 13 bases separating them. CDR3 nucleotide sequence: TGTGCCAGCTCACCTTTCAACAGGGAAACAGATACGCAGTATTTT. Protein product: CASSPFNRETDTQYF. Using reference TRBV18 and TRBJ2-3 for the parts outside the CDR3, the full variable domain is NAGVMQNPRHLVRRRGQEARLRCSPMKGHSHVYWYRQLPEEGLKFMVYLQKENIIDESGMPKERFSAEFPKEGPSILRIQQVVRGDSAAYFCASSPFNRETDTQYFGPGTRLTVL.

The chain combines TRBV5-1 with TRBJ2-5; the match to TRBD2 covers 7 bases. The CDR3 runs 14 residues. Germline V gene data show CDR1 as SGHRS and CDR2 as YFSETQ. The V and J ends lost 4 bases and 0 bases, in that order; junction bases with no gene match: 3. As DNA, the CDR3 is TGCGCCAGCAGCCCCAGCGGGAACCAAGAGACCCAGTACTTC. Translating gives CASSPSGNQETQYF. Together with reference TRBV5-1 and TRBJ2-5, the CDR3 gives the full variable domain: KAGVTQTPRYLIKTRGQQVTLSCSPISGHRSVSWYQQTPGQGLQFLFEYFSETQRNKGNFPGRFSGRQFSNSRSEMNVSTLELGDSALYLCASSPSGNQETQYFGPGTRLLVL.

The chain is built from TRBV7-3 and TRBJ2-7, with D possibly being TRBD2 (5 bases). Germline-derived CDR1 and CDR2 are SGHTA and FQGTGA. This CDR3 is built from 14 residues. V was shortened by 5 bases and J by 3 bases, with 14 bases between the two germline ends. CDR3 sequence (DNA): TGTGCCAGCAGCCCAAGCGGACCTTTCTACGAGCAGTACTTC. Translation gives CASSPSGPFYEQYF.

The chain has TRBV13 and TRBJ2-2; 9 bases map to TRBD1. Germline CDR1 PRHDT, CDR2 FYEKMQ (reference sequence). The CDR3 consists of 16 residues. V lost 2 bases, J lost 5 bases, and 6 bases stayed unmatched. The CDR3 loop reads CASSLTGTGLTGELFF. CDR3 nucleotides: TGTGCCAGCAGCTTAACCGGGACAGGGCTAACCGGGGAGCTGTTTTTT.

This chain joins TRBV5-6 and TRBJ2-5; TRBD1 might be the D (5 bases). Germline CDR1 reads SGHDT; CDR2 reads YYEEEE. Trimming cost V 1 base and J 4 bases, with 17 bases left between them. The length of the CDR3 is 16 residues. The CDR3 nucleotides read TGTGCCAGCAGCTTGTTACCCACAGGCTCGGGAGAGACCCAGTACTTC. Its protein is CASSLLPTGSGETQYF.

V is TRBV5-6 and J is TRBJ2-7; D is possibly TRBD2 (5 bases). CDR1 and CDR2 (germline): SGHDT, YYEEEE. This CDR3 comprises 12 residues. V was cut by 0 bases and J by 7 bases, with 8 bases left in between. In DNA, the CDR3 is TGTGCCAGCAGCTTGGGGGCGGGTGAGCAGTACTTC. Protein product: CASSLGAGEQYF.

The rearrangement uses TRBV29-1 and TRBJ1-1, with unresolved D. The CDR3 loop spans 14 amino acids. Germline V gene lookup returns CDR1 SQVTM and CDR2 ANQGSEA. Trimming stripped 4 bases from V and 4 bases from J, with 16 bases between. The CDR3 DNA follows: TGCAGCGTTGTTGGTGTGGGGAGCGGCACTGAAGCTTTCTTT. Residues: CSVVGVGSGTEAFF.

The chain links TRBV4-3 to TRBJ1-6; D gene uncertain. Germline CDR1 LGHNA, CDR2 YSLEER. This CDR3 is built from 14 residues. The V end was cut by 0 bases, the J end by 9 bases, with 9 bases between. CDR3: CASSQDRGASPLHF. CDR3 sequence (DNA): TGCGCCAGCAGCCAAGATCGGGGAGCTTCACCCCTCCACTTT.

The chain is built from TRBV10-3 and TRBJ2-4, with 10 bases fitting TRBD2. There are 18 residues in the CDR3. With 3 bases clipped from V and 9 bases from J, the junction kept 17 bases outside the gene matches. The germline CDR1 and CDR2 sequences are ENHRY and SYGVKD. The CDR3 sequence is CAISESPASSSGRSIQYF. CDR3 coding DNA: TGTGCCATCAGTGAATCCCCCGCGTCCTCTAGCGGGAGAAGCATTCAGTACTTC.

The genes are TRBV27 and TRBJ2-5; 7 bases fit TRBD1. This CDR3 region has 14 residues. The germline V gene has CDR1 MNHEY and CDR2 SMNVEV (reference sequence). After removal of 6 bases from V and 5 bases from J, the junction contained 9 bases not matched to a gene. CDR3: CASRGAGGRETQYF. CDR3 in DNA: TGTGCCAGCAGAGGGGCAGGGGGTAGGGAGACCCAGTACTTC.

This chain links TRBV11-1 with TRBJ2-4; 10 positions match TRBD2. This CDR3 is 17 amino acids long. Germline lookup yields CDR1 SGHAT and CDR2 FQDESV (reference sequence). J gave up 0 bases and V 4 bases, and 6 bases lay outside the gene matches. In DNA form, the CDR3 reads TGTGCCAGCAGCTCATCGACTAGCGGGCTAGCCAAAAACATTCAGTACTTC. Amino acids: CASSSSTSGLAKNIQYF.

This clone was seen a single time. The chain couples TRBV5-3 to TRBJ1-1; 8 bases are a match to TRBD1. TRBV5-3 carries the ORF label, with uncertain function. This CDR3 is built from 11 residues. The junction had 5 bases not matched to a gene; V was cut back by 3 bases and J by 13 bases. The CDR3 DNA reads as TGTGCCAGAAGCTCTTGGACAGGGAGTTTCTTT. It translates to CARSSWTGSFF.

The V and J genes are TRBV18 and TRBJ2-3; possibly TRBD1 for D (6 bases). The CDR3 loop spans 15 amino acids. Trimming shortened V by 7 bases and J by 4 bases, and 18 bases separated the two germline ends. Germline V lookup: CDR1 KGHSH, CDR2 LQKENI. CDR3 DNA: TGTGCCAGCTTTCGGACAGAGGGATCTTCAGATACGCAGTATTTT. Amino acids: CASFRTEGSSDTQYF.

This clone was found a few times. CDR3 DNA sequence: TGTGCCTGGAGTTCTAGTGGGGAGGCTTTCTTT. As protein: CAWSSSGEAFF. This chain joins TRBV30 and TRBJ1-1; D call uncertain. Germline-derived CDR1 and CDR2 are GTSNPN and SVGIG (reference sequence). The CDR3 totals 11 residues. V lost 2 bases and J lost 11, with 12 bases in between.

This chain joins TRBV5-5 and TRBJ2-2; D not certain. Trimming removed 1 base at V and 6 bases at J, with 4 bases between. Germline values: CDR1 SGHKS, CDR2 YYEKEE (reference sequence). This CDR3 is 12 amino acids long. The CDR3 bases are TGTGCCAGCAGCTTGTCAGCCGGGGAGCTGTTTTTT. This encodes CASSLSAGELFF.

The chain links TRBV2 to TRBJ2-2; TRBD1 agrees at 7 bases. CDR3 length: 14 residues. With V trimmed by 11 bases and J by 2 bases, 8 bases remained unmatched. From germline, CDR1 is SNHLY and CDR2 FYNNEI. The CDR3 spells CARQGTVNTGELFF. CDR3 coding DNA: TGTGCCCGTCAAGGGACAGTTAACACCGGGGAGCTGTTTTTT.

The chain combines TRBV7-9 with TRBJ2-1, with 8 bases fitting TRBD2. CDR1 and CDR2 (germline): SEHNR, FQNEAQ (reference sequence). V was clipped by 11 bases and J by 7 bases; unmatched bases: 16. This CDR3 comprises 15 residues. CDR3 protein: CAFRLPSGRPNEQFF. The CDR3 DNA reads TGTGCCTTCCGGCTTCCCAGCGGGAGACCGAATGAGCAGTTCTTC.

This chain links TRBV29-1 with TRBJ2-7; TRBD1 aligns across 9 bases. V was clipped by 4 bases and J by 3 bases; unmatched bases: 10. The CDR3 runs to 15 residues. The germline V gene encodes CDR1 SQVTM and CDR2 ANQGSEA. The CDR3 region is CSVVSGQGVGYEQYF. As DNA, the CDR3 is TGCAGCGTTGTTTCGGGACAGGGTGTAGGCTACGAGCAGTACTTC.

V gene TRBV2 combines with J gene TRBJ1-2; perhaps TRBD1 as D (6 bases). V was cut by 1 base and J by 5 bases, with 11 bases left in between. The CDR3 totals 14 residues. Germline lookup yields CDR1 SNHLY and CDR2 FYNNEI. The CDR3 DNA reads TGTGCCAGCAGTGAAGGAAGGGGGTTATATGGCTACACCTTC. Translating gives CASSEGRGLYGYTF.

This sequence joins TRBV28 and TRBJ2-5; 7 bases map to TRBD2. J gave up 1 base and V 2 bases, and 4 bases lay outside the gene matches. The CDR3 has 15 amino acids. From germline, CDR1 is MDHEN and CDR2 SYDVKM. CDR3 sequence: CASSLGGGVQETQYF. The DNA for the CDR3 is TGTGCCAGCAGTTTAGGGGGAGGGGTCCAAGAGACCCAGTACTTC.

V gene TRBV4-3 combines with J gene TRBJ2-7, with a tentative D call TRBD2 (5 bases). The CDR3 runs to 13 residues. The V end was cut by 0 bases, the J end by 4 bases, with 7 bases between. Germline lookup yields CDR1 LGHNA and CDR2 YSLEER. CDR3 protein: CASSQDRGYEQYF. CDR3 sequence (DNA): TGCGCCAGCAGCCAAGACCGGGGTTACGAGCAGTACTTC.

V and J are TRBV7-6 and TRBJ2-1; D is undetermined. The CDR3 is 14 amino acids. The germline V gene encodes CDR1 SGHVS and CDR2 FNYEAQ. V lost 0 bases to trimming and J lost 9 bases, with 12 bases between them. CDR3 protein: CASSLAVISFEQFF. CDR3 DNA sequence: TGTGCCAGCAGCTTAGCGGTAATTAGTTTTGAGCAGTTCTTC. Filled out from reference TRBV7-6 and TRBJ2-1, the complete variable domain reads GAGVSQSPRYKVTKRGQDVALRCDPISGHVSLYWYRQALGQGPEFLTYFNYEAQQDKSGLPNDRFSAERPEGSISTLTIQRTEQRDSAMYRCASSLAVISFEQFFGPGTRLTVL.

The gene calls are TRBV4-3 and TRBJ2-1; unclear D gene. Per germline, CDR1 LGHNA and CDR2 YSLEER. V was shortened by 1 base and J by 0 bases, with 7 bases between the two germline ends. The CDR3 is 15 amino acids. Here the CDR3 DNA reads TGCGCCAGCAGCCAAGTGTCCTACTCCTACAATGAGCAGTTCTTC. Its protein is CASSQVSYSYNEQFF.

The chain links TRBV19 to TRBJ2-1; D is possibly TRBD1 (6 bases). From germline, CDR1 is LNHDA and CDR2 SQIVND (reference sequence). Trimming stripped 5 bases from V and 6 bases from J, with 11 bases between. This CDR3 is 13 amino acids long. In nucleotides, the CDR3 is TGTGCCAGTAGTCCCAGGGGTTTCAATGAGCAGTTCTTC. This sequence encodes CASSPRGFNEQFF.

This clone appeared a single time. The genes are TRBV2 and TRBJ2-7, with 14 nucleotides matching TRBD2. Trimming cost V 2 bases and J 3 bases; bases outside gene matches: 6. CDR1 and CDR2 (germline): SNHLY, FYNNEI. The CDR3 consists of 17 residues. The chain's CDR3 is CASSERGLAGGVYEQYF. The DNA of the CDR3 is TGTGCCAGCAGTGAACGTGGACTAGCGGGAGGAGTCTACGAGCAGTACTTC.

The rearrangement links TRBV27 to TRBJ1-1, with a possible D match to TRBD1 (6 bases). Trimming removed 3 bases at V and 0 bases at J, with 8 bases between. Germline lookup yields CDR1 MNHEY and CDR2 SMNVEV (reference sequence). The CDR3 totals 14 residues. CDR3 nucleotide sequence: TGTGCCAGCAGTTTGACAGGACTGAACACTGAAGCTTTCTTT. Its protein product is CASSLTGLNTEAFF.

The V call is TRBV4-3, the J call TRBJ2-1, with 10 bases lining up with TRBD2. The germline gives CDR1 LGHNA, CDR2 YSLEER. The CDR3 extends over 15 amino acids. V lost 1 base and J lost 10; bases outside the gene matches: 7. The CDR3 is CASSQGTSGRIEQFF. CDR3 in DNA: TGCGCCAGCAGCCAAGGGACTAGCGGCCGGATAGAGCAGTTCTTC.